Shown below are 27 T cell receptor beta chains from a single sample sequenced in a study of blood T cell repertoires in COVID-19. Sequenced by immunoSEQ multiplex PCR; TCRdb stores in-frame clones only, minus some. The sample includes about 140,000 clones, approximately 85% of them seen just once. The sample consisted of PBMCs or T cells enriched from blood (not recorded which). These receptors were collected from a woman aged 45-65 years with acute COVID-19.

The V and J genes are TRBV11-2 and TRBJ2-1; 11 nucleotides match TRBD2. The germline gives CDR1 SGHAT, CDR2 FQNNGV. Trimming removed 5 bases from V and 7 bases from J; junction bases left unmatched: 13. The CDR3 has 17 amino acids. The CDR3 sequence is CASSVTSGSSTGNEQFF. CDR3 nucleotide sequence: TGTGCCAGCAGCGTTACTAGCGGGAGCTCCACGGGGAATGAGCAGTTCTTC.

The DNA of the CDR3 is TGTGCCAGCCCTCGACGACAGAGCAAACGGGTGAACGTCCTGACTTTC. It translates to CASPRRQSKRVNVLTF. The rearrangement uses TRBV5-6 and TRBJ2-6, with D possibly matching TRBD1 (5 bases). Germline CDR1 SGHDT, CDR2 YYEEEE. This CDR3 contains 16 residues. V was clipped by 7 bases and J by 10 bases, with 24 bases between them.

The CDR3 loop reads CASSLAAGSYEQYF. The CDR3 region has the DNA TGTGCCAGCAGCTTAGCGGCAGGGTCCTACGAGCAGTACTTC. J is TRBJ2-7 and V is TRBV7-6, with D possibly matching TRBD1 (5 bases). Trimming stripped 0 bases from V and 1 base from J, with 7 bases between. The CDR3 spans 14 residues. Germline loops: CDR1 SGHVS, CDR2 FNYEAQ.

The rearrangement uses TRBV2 and TRBJ2-5; 8 nucleotides match TRBD2. The CDR3 spans 15 residues. The V segment lost 4 bases and the J segment 0 bases; nucleotides outside the gene matches: 4. Germline lookup yields CDR1 SNHLY and CDR2 FYNNEI. CDR3 protein: CASSVPLADQETQYF. CDR3 DNA sequence: TGTGCCAGCAGTGTTCCACTAGCGGACCAAGAGACCCAGTACTTC.

This chain connects TRBV6-5 to TRBJ1-5; 7 nucleotides line up with TRBD1. This CDR3 has 15 amino acids. Germline V gives CDR1 MNHEY, CDR2 SVGAGI. The junction had 9 bases not matched to a gene; V was cut back by 6 bases and J by 4 bases. The CDR3 region has the DNA TGTGCCAGCAGCCAGGACAGGTCTAGTAATCAGCCCCAGCATTTT. Translating gives CASSQDRSSNQPQHF.

In its sample, this clone was seen once. The chain links TRBV29-1 to TRBJ1-2; 7 bases fit TRBD1. The V and J ends lost 5 bases and 3 bases, in that order; junction bases with no gene match: 12. The CDR3 sequence is 15 residues long. Germline V gene lookup returns CDR1 SQVTM and CDR2 ANQGSEA. The CDR3 loop is CSVRTPGRGDYGYTF. In nucleotides, the CDR3 is TGCAGCGTTCGAACCCCAGGCAGGGGGGACTATGGCTACACCTTC.

The rearrangement joins TRBV12-3 or TRBV12-4 to TRBJ2-3; the match to TRBD2 covers 7 bases. J lost 6 bases, V lost 5 bases, and 5 bases had no gene match. This CDR3 contains 13 residues. The CDR3 loop reads CASSLGTTDTQYF. The CDR3 nucleotides are TGTGCCAGCAGTCTAGGGACTACCGATACGCAGTATTTT.

The chain couples TRBV11-2 to TRBJ2-7; 8 bases are shared with TRBD1. The length of the CDR3 is 15 residues. With 5 bases clipped from V and 3 bases from J, the junction kept 9 bases outside the gene matches. Germline CDR1 reads SGHAT; CDR2 reads FQNNGV. CDR3 protein: CASSPGQGPLYEQYF. The CDR3 DNA follows: TGTGCCAGCAGCCCCGGACAGGGACCACTCTACGAGCAGTACTTC.

The CDR3 spells CASSAQGYHSGETQYF. The CDR3 bases are TGTGCCAGCAGCGCGCAGGGTTATCACTCTGGCGAGACCCAGTACTTC. The rearrangement uses TRBV7-6 and TRBJ2-5, with D perhaps matching TRBD1 (5 bases). The CDR3 is 16 residues long. The germline V and J ends were trimmed by 5 bases and 5 bases, with 21 bases remaining between them. Per the germline V gene, CDR1 is SGHVS and CDR2 is FNYEAQ.

The CDR3 DNA follows: TGCGCCAGCAGCACCAGTATATTTGCCCAGCATTTT. This sequence encodes CASSTSIFAQHF. The rearrangement uses TRBV5-1 and TRBJ1-5; D is uncertain. The CDR3 loop spans 12 amino acids. CDR1 is SGHRS and CDR2 is YFSETQ in the germline V gene. V gave up 4 bases and J gave up 11 bases, with 13 bases separating them.

The chain carries TRBV3-1 (or the pseudogene TRBV3-2) and TRBJ1-1; TRBD1 matches 7 bases. Germline V gene lookup returns CDR1 LGHDT and CDR2 YNNKEL (reference sequence). The trim removed 3 bases at V and 12 bases at J, leaving 13 bases unmatched. The CDR3 is 14 residues long. This CDR3 reads CASSQEDRAPYPFF. The CDR3 nucleotides read TGTGCCAGCAGCCAGGAAGACAGGGCACCCTATCCTTTCTTT.

This sequence joins TRBV2 and TRBJ2-7, with a possible D match to TRBD1 (6 bases). Germline V gives CDR1 SNHLY, CDR2 FYNNEI. V lost 8 bases and J lost 2, with 13 bases in between. The CDR3 length is 13 residues. In DNA, the CDR3 is TGTGCCAGCCGCCGGGACACCACCTACGAGCAGTACTTC. It translates to CASRRDTTYEQYF. Using reference TRBV2 and TRBJ2-7 for the parts outside the CDR3, the full variable domain is EPEVTQTPSHQVTQMGQEVILRCVPISNHLYFYWYRQILGQKVEFLVSFYNNEISEKSEIFDDQFSVERPDGSNFTLKIRSTKLEDSAMYFCASRRDTTYEQYFGPGTRLTVT.

This clone was found many times. The chain carries TRBV5-4 and TRBJ2-1; TRBD1 agrees at 8 bases. CDR3 size: 15 residues. V trimming: 0 bases; J trimming: 7 bases; junction bases outside the gene matches: 6. Germline V lookup: CDR1 SGHNT, CDR2 YYREEE (reference sequence). CDR3 in amino acids: CASSLDQGADNEQFF. CDR3 DNA: TGTGCCAGCAGCTTGGATCAGGGGGCAGATAATGAGCAGTTCTTC.

The chain employs TRBV5-1 and TRBJ1-6, with 7 nucleotides matching TRBD1. Germline V gene lookup returns CDR1 SGHRS and CDR2 YFSETQ. The CDR3 contains 15 residues. J was trimmed by 6 bases and V by 4 bases; bases with no gene match: 7. The CDR3 nucleotides read TGCGCCAGCAGCCCCGAGGGACAGACTAATTCACCCCTCCACTTT. Its translation: CASSPEGQTNSPLHF.

The chain combines TRBV7-9 with TRBJ1-3; D ambiguous. CDR3 length equals 14 residues. V was cut by 1 base and J by 1 base, with 5 bases left in between. Looked up from germline, CDR1 is SEHNR and CDR2 is FQNEAQ (reference sequence). The CDR3 sequence is CASSLGSSGNTIYF. CDR3 DNA: TGTGCCAGCAGCTTAGGGAGTTCTGGAAACACCATATATTTT.

In nucleotides, the CDR3 is TGTGCCACCACCTCTCAGGGTGGGACTGAAGCTTTCTTT. Translation: CATTSQGGTEAFF. The V and J genes are TRBV24-1 and TRBJ1-1, with a weak D call TRBD1 (5 bases). With 8 bases removed from V and 5 bases from J, the gap between germline ends came to 14 bases. CDR1 and CDR2 from the germline V gene are KGHDR and SFDVKD. CDR3 length equals 13 residues.

The chain couples TRBV5-1 to TRBJ2-7, with D possibly TRBD2 on 5 matching bases. Germline CDR1 and CDR2: SGHRS and YFSETQ. The length of the CDR3 is 15 residues. Trimming took 4 bases from V and 2 from J, leaving 16 bases between them. The CDR3 nucleotides are TGCGCCAGCAGCGCGGGTAGGTCAACTACCTACGAGCAGTACTTC. This codes for CASSAGRSTTYEQYF.

The chain combines TRBV4-2 with TRBJ2-7; D is unclear. Germline CDR1 is LGHNA and CDR2 is YNFKEQ. Trimming took 1 base from V and 3 from J, leaving 10 bases between them. The length of the CDR3 is 14 residues. This chain's CDR3 is CASSQGLDDYEQYF. CDR3 in DNA: TGTGCCAGCAGCCAAGGACTCGACGACTACGAGCAGTACTTC.

This clone is a singleton in its sample. This chain uses TRBV6-2 or TRBV6-3 with TRBJ2-7; D is ambiguous. The germline gives CDR1 MNHEY, CDR2 SVGEGT. This CDR3 spans 12 amino acids. V was pared by 6 bases and J by 4 bases, with 10 bases between. CDR3: CASSLLEYEQYF. The CDR3 nucleotides are TGTGCCAGCAGCCTCCTAGAATACGAGCAGTACTTC.

The J gene is TRBJ2-1, the V gene TRBV19; 12 positions match TRBD2. Germline trimming cut 4 bases from V and 8 bases from J; bases unmatched to any gene: 15. This CDR3 contains 18 residues. Germline lookup yields CDR1 LNHDA and CDR2 SQIVND (reference sequence). The CDR3 DNA sequence: TGTGCCAGTAGTAGAGTGGGTGGGCTAGCGGGAGGGTCACATGAGCAGTTCTTC. Translating gives CASSRVGGLAGGSHEQFF.

The chain recombines TRBV10-2 with TRBJ2-7; D call uncertain. This CDR3 has 12 residues. The V end was cut by 5 bases, the J end by 1 base, with 6 bases between. CDR1 and CDR2 (germline): WSHSY, SAAADI. The CDR3 sequence: CASSILSYEQYF. Here the CDR3 DNA reads TGCGCCAGCAGTATCCTGTCCTACGAGCAGTACTTC.

The V gene is TRBV10-3, the J gene TRBJ1-1; D might be TRBD1 (6 bases). The germline V gene has CDR1 ENHRY and CDR2 SYGVKD. V was trimmed by 3 bases and J by 4 bases, leaving 12 bases between them. The length of the CDR3 is 14 residues. The CDR3 nucleotides read TGTGCCATCAGTGAAGACCGAGGGGGCACTGAAGCTTTCTTT. It yields the protein CAISEDRGGTEAFF.

The chain has TRBV19 and TRBJ2-1; D possibly corresponds to TRBD1 (6 bases). Trimming pared 9 bases from V and 1 base from J, leaving 13 bases between. This CDR3 has 14 amino acids. The V gene's germline CDR1 is LNHDA and CDR2 SQIVND (reference sequence). CDR3 loop: CASKQGLSYNEQFF. CDR3 sequence (DNA): TGTGCCAGCAAACAGGGTTTGTCCTACAATGAGCAGTTCTTC. The variable domain in full, completed from reference TRBV19 and TRBJ2-1, reads DGGITQSPKYLFRKEGQNVTLSCEQNLNHDAMYWYRQDPGQGLRLIYYSQIVNDFQKGDIAEGYSVSREKKESFPLTVTSAQKNPTAFYLCASKQGLSYNEQFFGPGTRLTVL.

This clone came up a few times. The chain couples TRBV7-2 to TRBJ1-3; D is ambiguous. The germline V gene encodes CDR1 SGHTA and CDR2 FQGNSA. The CDR3 covers 15 residues. Trimming pared 5 bases from V and 1 base from J, leaving 12 bases between. The CDR3 sequence is CASSPGYFSGNTIYF. The DNA of the CDR3 is TGTGCCAGCAGCCCAGGCTACTTTTCTGGAAACACCATATATTTT.

This CDR3 reads CASSFWGVNQETQYF. CDR3 coding DNA: TGTGCCAGCAGCTTTTGGGGGGTTAATCAAGAGACCCAGTACTTC. The chain has TRBV7-2 and TRBJ2-5; D possibly corresponds to TRBD2 (6 bases). Germline V lookup: CDR1 SGHTA, CDR2 FQGNSA. Trimming shortened V by 3 bases and J by 2 bases, and 13 bases separated the two germline ends. The CDR3 contains 15 residues.

The chain is built from TRBV5-1 and TRBJ2-7; TRBD2 matches at 7 bases. CDR3 length equals 13 residues. The junction had 3 bases not matched to a gene; V was cut back by 3 bases and J by 3 bases. Germline CDR1 is SGHRS and CDR2 is YFSETQ. CDR3 sequence: CASSYQRDYEQYF. In DNA form, the CDR3 reads TGCGCCAGCAGCTACCAGCGGGACTACGAGCAGTACTTC.

The rearrangement joins TRBV25-1 to TRBJ2-5; 7 bases are a match to TRBD1. Germline V lookup: CDR1 MGHDK, CDR2 SYGVNS. CDR3 size: 14 residues. V lost 2 bases, J lost 3 bases, and 3 bases stayed unmatched. For the CDR3, the DNA is TGTGCCAGCAGTGAAGCAGGGACAGAAGAGACCCAGTACTTC. Its translation: CASSEAGTEETQYF.